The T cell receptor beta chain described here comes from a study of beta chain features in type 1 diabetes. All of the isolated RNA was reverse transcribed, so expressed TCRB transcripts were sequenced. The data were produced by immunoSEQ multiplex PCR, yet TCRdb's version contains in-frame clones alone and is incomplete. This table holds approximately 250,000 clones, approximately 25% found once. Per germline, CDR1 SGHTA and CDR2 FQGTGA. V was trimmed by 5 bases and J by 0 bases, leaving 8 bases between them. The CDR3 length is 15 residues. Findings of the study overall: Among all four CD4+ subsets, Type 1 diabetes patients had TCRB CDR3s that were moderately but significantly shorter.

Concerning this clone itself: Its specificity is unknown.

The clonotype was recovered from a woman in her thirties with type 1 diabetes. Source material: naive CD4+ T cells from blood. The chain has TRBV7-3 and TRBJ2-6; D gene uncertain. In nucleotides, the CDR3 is TGTGCCAGCAGCGCAGAGCGCTCTGGGGCCAACGTCCTGACTTTC. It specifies CASSAERSGANVLTF.